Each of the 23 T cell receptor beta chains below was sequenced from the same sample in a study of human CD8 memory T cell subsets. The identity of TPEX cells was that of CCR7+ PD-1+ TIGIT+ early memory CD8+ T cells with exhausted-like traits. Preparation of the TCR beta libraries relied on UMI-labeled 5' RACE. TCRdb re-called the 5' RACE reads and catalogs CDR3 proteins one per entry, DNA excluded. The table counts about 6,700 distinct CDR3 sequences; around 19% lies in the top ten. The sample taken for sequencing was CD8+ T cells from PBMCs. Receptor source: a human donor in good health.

The CDR3 loop is CASTPYRSRYEQYF. The V call is TRBV6-5, the J call TRBJ2-7. Germline CDR1 MNHEY, CDR2 SVGAGI. The CDR3 runs 14 residues.

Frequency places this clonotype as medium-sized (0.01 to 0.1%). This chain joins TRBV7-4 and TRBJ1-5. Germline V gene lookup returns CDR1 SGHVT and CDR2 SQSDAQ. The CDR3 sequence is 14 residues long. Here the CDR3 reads CASSPLGPVQPQHF.

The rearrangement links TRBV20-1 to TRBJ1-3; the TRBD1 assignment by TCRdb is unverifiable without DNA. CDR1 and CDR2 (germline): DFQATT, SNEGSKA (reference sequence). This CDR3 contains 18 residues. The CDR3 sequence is CSARLIRTEIYSGNTIYF.

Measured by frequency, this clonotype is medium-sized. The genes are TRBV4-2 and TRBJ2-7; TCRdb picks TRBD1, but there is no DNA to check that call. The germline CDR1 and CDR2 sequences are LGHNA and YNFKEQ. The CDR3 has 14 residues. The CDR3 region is CASSQGTHEYEQYF.

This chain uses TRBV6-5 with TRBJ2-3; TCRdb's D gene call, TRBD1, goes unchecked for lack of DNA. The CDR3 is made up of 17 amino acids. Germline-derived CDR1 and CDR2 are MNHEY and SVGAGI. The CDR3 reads CASSYKGALIGTDTQYF.

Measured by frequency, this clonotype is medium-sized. This CDR3 is CASNLAGETGELFF. This chain connects TRBV2 to TRBJ2-2; the D gene TCRdb calls, TRBD2, cannot be checked with no DNA. There are 14 residues in the CDR3. Germline CDR1 and CDR2: SNHLY and FYNNEI.

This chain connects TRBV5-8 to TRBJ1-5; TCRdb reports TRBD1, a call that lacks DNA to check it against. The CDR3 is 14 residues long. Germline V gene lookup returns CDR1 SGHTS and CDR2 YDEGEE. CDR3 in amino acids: CASSLGQGAQPQHF.

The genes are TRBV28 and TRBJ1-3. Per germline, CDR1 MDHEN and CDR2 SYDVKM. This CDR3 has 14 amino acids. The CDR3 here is CASKEGNSGNTIYF.

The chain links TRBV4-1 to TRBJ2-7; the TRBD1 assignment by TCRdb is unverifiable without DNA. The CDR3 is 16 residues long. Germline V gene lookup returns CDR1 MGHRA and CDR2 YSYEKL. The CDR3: CASSQEAGDTTYEQYF.

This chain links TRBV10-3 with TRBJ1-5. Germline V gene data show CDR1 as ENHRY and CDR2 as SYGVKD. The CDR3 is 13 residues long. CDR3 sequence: CAIRGRDNQPQHF.

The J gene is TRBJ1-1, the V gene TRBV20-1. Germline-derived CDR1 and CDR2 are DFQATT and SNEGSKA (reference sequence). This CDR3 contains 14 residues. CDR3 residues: CSATREGLGTEAFF.

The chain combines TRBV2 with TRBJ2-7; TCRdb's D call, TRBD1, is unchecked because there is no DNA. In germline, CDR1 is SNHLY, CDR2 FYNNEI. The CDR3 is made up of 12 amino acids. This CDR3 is CASGDRTYEQYF.

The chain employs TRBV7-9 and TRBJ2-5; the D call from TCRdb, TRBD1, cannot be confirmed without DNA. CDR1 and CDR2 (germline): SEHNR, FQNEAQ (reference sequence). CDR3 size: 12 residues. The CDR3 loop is CASSEGSETQYF.

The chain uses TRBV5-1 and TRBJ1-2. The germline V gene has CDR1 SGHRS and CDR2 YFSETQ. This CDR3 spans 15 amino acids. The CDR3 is CASSLRAPGYYGYTF.

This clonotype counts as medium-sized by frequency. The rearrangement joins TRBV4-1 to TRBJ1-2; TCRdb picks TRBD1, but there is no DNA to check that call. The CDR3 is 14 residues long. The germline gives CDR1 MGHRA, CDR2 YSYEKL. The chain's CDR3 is CASSQPTGFDGYTF.

CDR3 residues: CASSSTGLNQPQHF. The chain recombines TRBV12-3 or TRBV12-4 with TRBJ1-5; TCRdb proposes TRBD1, but this gene call is untestable without DNA. CDR3 length: 14 amino acids.

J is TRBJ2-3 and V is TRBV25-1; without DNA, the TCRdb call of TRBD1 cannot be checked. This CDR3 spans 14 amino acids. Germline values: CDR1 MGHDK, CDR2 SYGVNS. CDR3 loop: CASSEYQGPDTQYF.

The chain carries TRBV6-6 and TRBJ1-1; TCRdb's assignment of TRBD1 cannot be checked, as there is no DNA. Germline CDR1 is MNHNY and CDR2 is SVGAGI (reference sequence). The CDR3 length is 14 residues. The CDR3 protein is CASSYRTGKTEAFF.

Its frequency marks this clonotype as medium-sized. The CDR3 loop reads CSASGPGLYYNEQFF. The V gene is TRBV20-1, the J gene TRBJ2-1; without DNA, the TCRdb call of TRBD2 cannot be checked. This CDR3 has 15 residues. Germline CDR1 and CDR2: DFQATT and SNEGSKA (reference sequence).

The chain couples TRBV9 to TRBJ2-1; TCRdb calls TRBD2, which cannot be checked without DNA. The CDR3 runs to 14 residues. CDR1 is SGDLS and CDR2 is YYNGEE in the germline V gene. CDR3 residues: CASSSTGLDNEQFF.

The CDR3 sequence is CASSQGPNTQYF. The gene calls are TRBV7-9 and TRBJ2-3; TCRdb proposes TRBD2, but this gene call is untestable without DNA. CDR3 size: 12 residues. Looked up from germline, CDR1 is SEHNR and CDR2 is FQNEAQ (reference sequence).

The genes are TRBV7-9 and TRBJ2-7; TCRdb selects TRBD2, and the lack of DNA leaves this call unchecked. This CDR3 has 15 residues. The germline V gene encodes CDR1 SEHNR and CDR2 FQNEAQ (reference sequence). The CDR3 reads CASSSPRGSAGEQYF.

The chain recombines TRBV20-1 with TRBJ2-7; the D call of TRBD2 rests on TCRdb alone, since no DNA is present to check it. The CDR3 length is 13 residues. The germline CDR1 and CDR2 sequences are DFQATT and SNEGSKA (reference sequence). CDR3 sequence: CSASLAGSYEQYF.